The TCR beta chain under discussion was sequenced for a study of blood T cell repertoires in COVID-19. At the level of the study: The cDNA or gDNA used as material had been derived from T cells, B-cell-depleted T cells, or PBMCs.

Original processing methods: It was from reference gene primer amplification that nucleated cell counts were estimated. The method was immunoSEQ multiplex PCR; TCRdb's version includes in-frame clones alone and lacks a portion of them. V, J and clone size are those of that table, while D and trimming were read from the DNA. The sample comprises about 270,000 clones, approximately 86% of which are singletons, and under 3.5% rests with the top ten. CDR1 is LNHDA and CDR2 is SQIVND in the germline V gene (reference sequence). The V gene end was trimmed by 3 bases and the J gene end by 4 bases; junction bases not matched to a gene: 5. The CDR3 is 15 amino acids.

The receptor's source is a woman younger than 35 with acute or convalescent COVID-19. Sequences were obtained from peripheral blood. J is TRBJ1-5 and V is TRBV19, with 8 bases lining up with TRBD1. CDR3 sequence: CASSIDRGGNQPQHF. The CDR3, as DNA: TGTGCCAGTAGTATTGACAGGGGTGGGAATCAGCCCCAGCATTTT.